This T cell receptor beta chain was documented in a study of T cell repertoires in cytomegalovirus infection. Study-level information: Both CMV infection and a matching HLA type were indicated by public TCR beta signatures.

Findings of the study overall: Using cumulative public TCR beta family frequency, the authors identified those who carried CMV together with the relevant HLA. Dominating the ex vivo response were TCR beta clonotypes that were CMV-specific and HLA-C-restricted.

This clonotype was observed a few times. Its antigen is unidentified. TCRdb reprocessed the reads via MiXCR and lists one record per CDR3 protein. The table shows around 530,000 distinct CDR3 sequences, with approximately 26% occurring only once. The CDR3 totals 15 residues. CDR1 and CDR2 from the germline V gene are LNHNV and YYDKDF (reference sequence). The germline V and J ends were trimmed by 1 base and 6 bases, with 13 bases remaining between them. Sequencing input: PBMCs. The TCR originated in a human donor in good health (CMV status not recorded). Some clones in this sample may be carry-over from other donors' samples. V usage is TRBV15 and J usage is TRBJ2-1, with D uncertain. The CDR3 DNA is TGTGCCACCAGCAGAGGTAGCCTTGACGGCAATGAGCAGTTCTTC. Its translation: CATSRGSLDGNEQFF.